The entry below describes one T cell receptor beta chain. No antigen is known for it. These data come from a study of blood T cells in healthy people across ages. Notes on the study in general: Versus aged donors, long-lived donors had higher diversity and more naive CD4+ cells. Since the PBMCs were unsorted, naive and antigen-experienced cells could not be conclusively compared.

The V gene's germline CDR1 is SGHRS and CDR2 YFSETQ. V was trimmed by 3 bases and J by 4 bases, leaving 16 bases between them. This CDR3 is built from 15 residues. A second PCR of about 7 to 12 cycles used a sample-barcoded 5' primer and a J-beta primer mix. TCRdb fed the 5' RACE reads into MiXCR, producing one record per CDR3 protein. The table lists about 1.1 million distinct CDR3 sequences, roughly two fifths of them singletons. Sequenced: blood. V is TRBV5-1 and J is TRBJ1-1; possible D gene TRBD1, 6 bases. This sequence was found in a man aged 18 to 29 in good health. The CDR3 here is CASSSQGGGGTEAFF. CDR3 nucleotides: TGCGCCAGCAGCTCCCAAGGGGGAGGTGGCACTGAAGCTTTCTTT.